This T cell receptor (beta chain) was recorded in a study of cytomegalovirus exposure and HLA in healthy donors. Background on the study: As released early, the data held 75 million to 90 million unique TCRs from HLA-typed donors. Study conclusions and caveats: Associated with cytomegalovirus, according to the listing, were 150 to 200 TCR beta chains.

The PCR used 60 Vbeta and 13 Jbeta primers. Measured with immunoSEQ multiplex PCR; TCRdb has only the in-frame clones, and not every one. In the table there are 160,000 or so clones, 79% of which are singletons. These donors, healthy bone marrow donors, were studied. When sampled, the donors appeared nominally healthy, though they likely had unrecorded immune exposures. With regard to this clone: What it binds is unknown.

This TCR came from a middle-aged woman in good health and CMV-seronegative. Material for sequencing was PBMCs.

CDR3 DNA sequence: TGTGCCAGTAGTCCTACAGGCAGGGATGGCTACACCTTC. Translated, it gives CASSPTGRDGYTF. The rearrangement uses TRBV19 and TRBJ1-2, with a tentative D call TRBD1 (5 bases). Germline lookup yields CDR1 LNHDA and CDR2 SQIVND (reference sequence). The CDR3 has 13 residues. The germline V and J ends were trimmed by 5 bases and 6 bases, with 13 bases remaining between them.